Included here is one T cell receptor (beta chain) sequence, with context. The junction had 15 bases not matched to a gene; V was cut back by 7 bases and J by 7 bases. The CDR3 covers 16 residues. The germline CDR1 and CDR2 sequences are SGHTA and FQGNSA. This sample was included in a study of patients and donors after allogeneic stem cell transplantation. TCRdb analysed the RT-PCR reads with MiXCR anew, one entry per CDR3 protein. The sample records 90,000 to 130,000 distinct CDR3 sequences, 35% being singletons. Sequencing was done on a sample of blood, either unsorted or a sorted T cell fraction (not recorded which). This sequence originates from a human donor who was either an allogeneic HSCT recipient or a stem cell or donor lymphocyte infusion donor (not recorded which). It is not recorded whose cells these are; they may come from a transplant donor. The V call is TRBV7-2, the J call TRBJ2-1, with 8 nucleotides matching TRBD2. The CDR3 nucleotides are TGTGCCAGCACCAAAATGGGGGTCGGCGGGAGGAATGAGCAGTTCTTC. This encodes CASTKMGVGGRNEQFF.